This is a list of T cell receptor beta chains from one sample in a study of blood T cell repertoires in COVID-19. Libraries were prepared by immunoSEQ multiplex PCR; TCRdb keeps only in-frame clonotypes and omits some of them. The sample has approximately 210,000 clones; about 85% are singletons. Sequencing was done on a sample of peripheral blood. These receptors were collected from a man between 40 and 49 years old with acute or convalescent COVID-19. The conserved cysteine and the conserved F or W are not part of the CDR3 here. A clone size is listed for some rows: how often the clone was seen (once, few, many), or a class if it is expanded.

. | TRBJ2-7 | TRBV5-1 | ASSSLEGGQGYEQY
. | TRBJ2-5 | TRBV29-1 | SVAGWTLPQETQY
. | TRBJ2-7 | TRBV28 | ASSLEGAPTYEQY
. | TRBJ2-3 | TRBV7-8 | ASSQSWSGTDTQY
. | TRBJ2-7 | TRBV25-1 | ASSGRGTKAYEQY
. | TRBJ2-3 | TRBV7-2 | ASSLRGLAEGGDTQY
. | TRBJ2-7 | TRBV5-4 | ASSPVASGTYEQY
. | TRBJ2-6 | TRBV6-2/TRBV6-3 | ASSISRANVLT
. | TRBJ2-7 | TRBV7-2 | ASSVGQGAGEQY
. | TRBJ2-7 | TRBV3-1/TRBV3-2 | ASSPGTGWEQY
. | TRBJ1-1 | TRBV5-1 | ASSFLGYEDTEAF
. | TRBJ2-1 | TRBV30 | AWNWEGEQF
many | TRBJ2-7 | TRBV7-9 | ASSNPRFGEQY
. | TRBJ2-3 | TRBV21-1 | ASSIGGSGRNTQY
. | TRBJ2-7 | TRBV9 | ASSVGTGGSYEQY
. | TRBJ2-3 | TRBV11-2 | ASSLGLATDTQY
. | TRBJ2-5 | TRBV6-5 | ASSYRLAGYQETQY
. | TRBJ2-7 | TRBV28 | ATMGQRSYEQY
. | TRBJ2-5 | TRBV12-3/TRBV12-4 | ASSLPPPETQY
. | TRBJ2-1 | TRBV12-3/TRBV12-4 | ASSSDNEQF
. | TRBJ1-5 | TRBV3-1/TRBV3-2 | ASSSGHRNQPQH
. | TRBJ2-7 | TRBV5-4 | ASSLKGGEYEQY
. | TRBJ1-5 | TRBV7-8 | ASSVSAGQKLLWVNQPQH
. | TRBJ1-6 | TRBV2 | ASSDDRGNSPLH
. | TRBJ1-5 | TRBV27 | ASSHRYQGYSNQPQH
. | TRBJ2-1 | TRBV19 | ASRAGLAGVGSYNEQF